This T cell receptor beta chain came from a study of cytomegalovirus exposure and HLA in healthy donors. Points from the study as a whole: Associated with cytomegalovirus, according to the listing, were 150 to 200 TCR beta chains.

Per the germline V gene, CDR1 is SGDLS and CDR2 is YYNGEE. Trimming took 2 bases from V and 2 from J, leaving 9 bases between them. The CDR3 consists of 14 residues. Researchers ran the PCR with 60 Vbeta and 13 Jbeta primers. Using immunoSEQ multiplex PCR, the repertoire was profiled, and TCRdb retains in-frame clones only, with some absent. Counted here are under 150,000 clones, about 80% occurring once; the ten biggest clones make up around 2.5%. Of note for this clone: The antigen remains unidentified. Different DNA sequences within this sample yield the same CDR3.

What was sequenced was PBMCs. The gene calls are TRBV9 and TRBJ2-3; D is perhaps TRBD2 (5 bases). The clonotype originates from a boy between 2 and 15 years old in good health and CMV-seronegative. This CDR3 is CASSVGAATDTQYF. The DNA for the CDR3 is TGTGCCAGCAGCGTGGGAGCAGCCACAGATACGCAGTATTTT.